This TCR beta chain was captured by sequencing in a study of T-cell reconstitution after alpha-beta-depleted transplantation in children. The CDR3 has 16 residues. Germline V gene data show CDR1 as SGHVS and CDR2 as FQNEAQ. Trimming cost V 0 bases and J 4 bases, with 15 bases left between them. As it was prepared, the TCRbeta library received unique molecular identifiers. From the PCR reads, TCRdb called clonotypes with MiXCR, one entry per CDR3 protein. Of some 220,000 distinct CDR3 sequences listed, approximately 9% are singletons. The chain joins TRBV7-8 to TRBJ1-1; a possible D gene is TRBD1 (5 bases). Specimen: PBMCs from the stem cell graft donor, collected from the stem cell graft. The receptor comes from a human donor who donated a stem cell graft to a child with acute lymphoblastic leukemia. In DNA, the CDR3 is TGTGCCAGCAGCTTAGCGCGGGGGAGGTTGGGCACTGAAGCTTTCTTT. Its translation is CASSLARGRLGTEAFF.